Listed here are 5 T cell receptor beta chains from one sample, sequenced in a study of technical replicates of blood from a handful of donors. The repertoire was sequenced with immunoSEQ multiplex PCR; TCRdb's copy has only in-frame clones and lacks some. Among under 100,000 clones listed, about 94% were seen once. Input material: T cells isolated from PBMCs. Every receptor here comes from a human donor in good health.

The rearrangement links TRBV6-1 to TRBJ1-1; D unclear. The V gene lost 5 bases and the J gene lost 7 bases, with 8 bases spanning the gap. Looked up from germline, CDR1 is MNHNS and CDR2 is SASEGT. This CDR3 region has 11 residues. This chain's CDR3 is CASSYRGEAFF. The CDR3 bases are TGTGCCAGCAGTTACCGGGGTGAAGCTTTCTTT.

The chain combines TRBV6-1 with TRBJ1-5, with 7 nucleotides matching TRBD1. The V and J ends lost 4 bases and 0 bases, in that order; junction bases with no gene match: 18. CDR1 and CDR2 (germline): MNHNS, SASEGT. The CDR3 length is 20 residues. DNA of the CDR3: TGTGCCAGCAGTGCCACAGGGGATACCACTAAAGTCTATAGCAATCAGCCCCAGCATTTT. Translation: CASSATGDTTKVYSNQPQHF.

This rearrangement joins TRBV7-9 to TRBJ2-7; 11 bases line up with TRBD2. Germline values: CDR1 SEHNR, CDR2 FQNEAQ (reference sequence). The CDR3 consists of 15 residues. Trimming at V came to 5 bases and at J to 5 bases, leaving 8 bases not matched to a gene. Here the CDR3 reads CASSPTSGSINEQYF. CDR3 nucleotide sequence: TGTGCCAGCAGCCCCACTAGCGGGAGTATTAACGAGCAGTACTTC.

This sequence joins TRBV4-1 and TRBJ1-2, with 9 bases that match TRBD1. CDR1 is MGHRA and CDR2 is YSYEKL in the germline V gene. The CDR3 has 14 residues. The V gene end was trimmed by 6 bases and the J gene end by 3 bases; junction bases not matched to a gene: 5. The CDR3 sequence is CASRYRDRDYGYTF. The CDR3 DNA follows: TGCGCCAGCAGATACCGGGACAGGGACTATGGCTACACCTTC.

This chain's CDR3 is CSVGTGVLTEAFF. For the CDR3, the DNA is TGCAGCGTTGGGACAGGGGTCCTCACTGAAGCTTTCTTT. The gene calls are TRBV29-1 and TRBJ1-1, with TRBD1 identical over 9 bases. The trim removed 4 bases at V and 4 bases at J, leaving 4 bases unmatched. The CDR3 has 13 residues. Germline loops: CDR1 SQVTM, CDR2 ANQGSEA.